A selection of T cell receptor beta chains follows, all from one sample in a study of vaccination and CD4 T cells after COVID-19. TCRdb re-called the PCR reads through MiXCR, storing one row per CDR3 protein. This sample has about 15,000 distinct CDR3 sequences; about 44% occur once, and the top ten carry over 9%. No antigen is known for these receptors. Specimen: CD4+ T cells from blood, cultured in vitro. These receptors were taken from a human donor who had recovered from COVID-19. The CDR3 runs from the conserved cysteine through the conserved F or W.

j_call	v_call	cdr3_aa
TRBJ1-3	TRBV24-1	CATSDLSGDTIYF
TRBJ1-2	TRBV28	CASRLGTYYGYTF
TRBJ2-3	TRBV7-9	CASSLGYRGSTDTQYF
TRBJ2-1	TRBV20-1	CSARLFPGGPNLIEQFF
TRBJ1-5	TRBV19	CASSIAGTGTGGQPQHF
TRBJ1-2	TRBV28	CASSLVGSNYGYTF
TRBJ2-7	TRBV7-8	CASSQGRGLSHEQYF
TRBJ1-6	TRBV20-1	CSFRSRSSYNSPLHF
TRBJ2-3	TRBV21-1	CASSIRWRAVFQADTQYF
TRBJ2-7	TRBV11-1	CASRRRALKTAASSARTVYYEQYF
TRBJ2-5	TRBV5-4	CASSRTGTGASQETQYF
TRBJ1-4	TRBV25-1	CASRGGSLNEKLFF
TRBJ1-5	TRBV6-1	CASSRDRGDQPQHF
TRBJ2-3	TRBV6-5	CASSYSGGTQYF
TRBJ2-7	TRBV4-1	CASSQPTSIYEQYF
TRBJ2-5	TRBV7-3	CASSSPRGTYQETQYF
TRBJ1-2	TRBV12-3/TRBV12-4	CASSPRRGGHGYTF
TRBJ2-2	TRBV12-3/TRBV12-4	CASGREVDTGELFF
TRBJ2-7	TRBV2	CASSVRGDEQYF
TRBJ2-5	TRBV6-5	CASSYSTGETQYF
TRBJ2-7	TRBV19	CASSIRYPSGGYEQYF
TRBJ2-4	TRBV7-9	CASSLDRQERNIQYF
TRBJ1-6	TRBV19	CASSIVANSPLHF
TRBJ2-5	TRBV12-3/TRBV12-4	CASSRTRLAGVPGTQYF
TRBJ2-3	TRBV6-5	CASSSGLAGGSTDTQYF
TRBJ2-3	TRBV7-2	CASSPLAGLSTDTQYF
TRBJ2-2	TRBV6-1	CASKRTGGTGELFF
TRBJ1-6	TRBV20-1	CSARESGSPLHF
TRBJ2-3	TRBV14	CASSQEWGITDTQYF
TRBJ2-2	TRBV30	CAWVRASGNTGELFF
TRBJ1-2	TRBV7-9	CASSAGTANYGYTF
TRBJ2-7	TRBV28	CAWGSLPYEQYF
TRBJ2-2	TRBV6-5	CASSSANTGELFF
TRBJ2-3	TRBV10-2	CASSRTSGGGVTDTQYF
TRBJ1-2	TRBV28	CASKISTGYGYTF
TRBJ2-1	TRBV20-1	CSASPSGVYEQFF
TRBJ2-5	TRBV7-2	CASSLLGGETQYF
TRBJ1-2	TRBV7-3	CASSLGQGYGYTF
TRBJ2-5	TRBV28	CASRPGFQETQYF
TRBJ2-3	TRBV5-6	CASSSGTFTDTQYF
TRBJ2-7	TRBV24-1	CATSDGYEQYF
TRBJ1-2	TRBV20-1	CSAPGQGATGYTF
TRBJ2-2	TRBV7-2	CASSPGLRGAGELFF
TRBJ2-5	TRBV7-2	CASSLDRAQETQYF
TRBJ2-3	TRBV6-1	CASSLSGQISTDTQYF
TRBJ2-5	TRBV20-1	CSARGGTEIQETQYF
TRBJ2-4	TRBV10-1	CASSDTSGQSLDIQYF
TRBJ1-5	TRBV20-1	CSAREGTGFQPQHF
TRBJ2-3	TRBV6-1	CASRPRGRELSTDTQYF
TRBJ2-3	TRBV19	CASSIDRGTDTQYF
TRBJ2-1	TRBV4-2	CASSKETGGTNEQFF
TRBJ1-2	TRBV6-2/TRBV6-3	CASSWSANYGYTF
TRBJ2-5	TRBV20-1	CSATRLSSGGAFRETQYF
TRBJ2-2	TRBV20-1	CSARDAGGPDTGELFF
TRBJ2-3	TRBV7-9	CASSLALGRTQYF
TRBJ1-1	TRBV6-1	CASISSGTEAFF
TRBJ2-3	TRBV20-1	CAFRLAGGGADTQYF
TRBJ1-1	TRBV21-1	CASSNSLLMNTEAFF